The 32 T cell receptor beta chains presented below share a single source sample, sequenced in a study of cytomegalovirus exposure and HLA in healthy donors. With 60 Vbeta and 13 Jbeta primers, the PCR was carried out. Here immunoSEQ multiplex PCR was the method, and the copy in TCRdb shows in-frame clones only, minus some. Of 100,000 to 150,000 clones in the sample, approximately 74% are singletons; the top ten hold around 7.2%. The sample was PBMCs. Receptors were obtained from a male donor in good health and CMV-seronegative.

The chain recombines TRBV15 with TRBJ2-5; possibly TRBD2 for D (6 bases). The CDR3 contains 17 residues. Germline assignment: CDR1 LNHNV and CDR2 YYDKDF (reference sequence). Trimming left V 1 base short and J 4 bases short, with 19 bases between. The DNA of the CDR3 is TGTGCCACCAGCAGAGTAGTTCGGGCAGGGCGGGGAGAGACCCAGTACTTC. It codes for CATSRVVRAGRGETQYF.

This chain joins TRBV6-5 and TRBJ2-4; the D is unclear. The germline CDR1 and CDR2 sequences are MNHEY and SVGAGI. Between the trimmed V and J ends, which lost 5 bases and 0 bases, there was a span of 8 bases. The CDR3 length is 14 residues. The CDR3 loop is CASSERLAKNIQYF. The CDR3 DNA is TGTGCCAGCAGTGAGAGGCTAGCCAAAAACATTCAGTACTTC.

The chain is built from TRBV4-3 and TRBJ2-1, with D possibly matching TRBD1 (6 bases). From germline, CDR1 is LGHNA and CDR2 YSLEER. Trimming took 4 bases from V and 9 from J, leaving 19 bases between them. This CDR3 spans 15 amino acids. CDR3 protein: CASSLRTAGLAEQFF. Here the CDR3 DNA reads TGCGCCAGCAGCCTCAGGACAGCCGGTCTCGCTGAGCAGTTCTTC.

This clone appeared a few times. The rearrangement links TRBV25-1 to TRBJ2-5, with D tentatively TRBD2 (5 bases). V lost 3 bases and J 2 bases, leaving 10 bases between the germline ends. Germline assignment: CDR1 MGHDK and CDR2 SYGVNS. The CDR3 runs 14 residues. The CDR3 DNA is TGTGCCAGCAGTGATGAGGGAGCTCAAGAGACCCAGTACTTC. This gives the protein CASSDEGAQETQYF. Full variable domain (remainder filled in from reference TRBV25-1 and TRBJ2-5): EADIYQTPRYLVIGTGKKITLECSQTMGHDKMYWYQQDPGMELHLIHYSYGVNSTEKGDLSSESTVSRIRTEHFPLTLESARPSHTSQYLCASSDEGAQETQYFGPGTRLLVL.

This clone has only a few counts. This chain connects TRBV12-2 to TRBJ2-1; TRBD2, the D gene given by the table, was not confirmed from the DNA. TRBV12-2 constitutes a pseudogene. The CDR3 totals 15 residues. DNA for the CDR3: TGTGCAAGTCGCTTAAAGCGGGAAGAGTGCAATGAGCAGTTCTTC. Its translation is CASRLKREECNEQFF.

The V call is TRBV28, the J call TRBJ1-2; D uncertain. There are 15 residues in the CDR3. The germline V gene encodes CDR1 MDHEN and CDR2 SYDVKM. V gave up 1 base and J gave up 0 bases, with 9 bases separating them. The CDR3 region is CASSLYSPANYGYTF. As DNA, the CDR3 is TGTGCCAGCAGTTTATACAGCCCCGCTAACTATGGCTACACCTTC.

J is TRBJ2-7 and V is TRBV19, with a tentative D call TRBD1 (5 bases). CDR1 and CDR2 from the germline V gene are LNHDA and SQIVND (reference sequence). Between the trimmed V and J ends, which lost 7 bases and 1 base, there was a span of 14 bases. This CDR3 is built from 14 residues. CDR3 region: CASTGLAGSYEQYF. Written as DNA, the CDR3 is TGTGCCAGTACCGGCTTGGCAGGGTCCTACGAGCAGTACTTC. Filled out from reference TRBV19 and TRBJ2-7, the complete variable domain reads DGGITQSPKYLFRKEGQNVTLSCEQNLNHDAMYWYRQDPGQGLRLIYYSQIVNDFQKGDIAEGYSVSREKKESFPLTVTSAQKNPTAFYLCASTGLAGSYEQYFGPGTRLTVT.

This clone was found a few times. The chain combines TRBV5-1 with TRBJ2-5, with TRBD2 matching over 9 bases. J gave up 3 bases and V 1 base, and 10 bases lay outside the gene matches. CDR1 SGHRS and CDR2 YFSETQ come from the germline V gene. The CDR3 is 17 residues long. In DNA, the CDR3 is TGCGCCAGCAGCTTGTCCGGAAGCGGGGGGAATAAAGAGACCCAGTACTTC. Translation: CASSLSGSGGNKETQYF. The full variable domain, completed using reference TRBV5-1 and TRBJ2-5, is KAGVTQTPRYLIKTRGQQVTLSCSPISGHRSVSWYQQTPGQGLQFLFEYFSETQRNKGNFPGRFSGRQFSNSRSEMNVSTLELGDSALYLCASSLSGSGGNKETQYFGPGTRLLVL.

This clone was counted once. The J gene is TRBJ2-1, the V gene TRBV11-2; TRBD2 matches at 10 bases. Germline CDR1 SGHAT, CDR2 FQNNGV. Germline trimming cut 4 bases from V and 8 bases from J; bases unmatched to any gene: 11. The CDR3 is made up of 16 amino acids. The CDR3 nucleotides read TGTGCCAGCAGCTCGCGTCTAGCGGGAGCCCCATATGAGCAGTTCTTC. It codes for CASSSRLAGAPYEQFF.

The CDR3 DNA reads TGCGCCAGCAGCTTGAACAGGGGGGAGACCCAGTACTTC. Protein product: CASSLNRGETQYF. The V and J genes are TRBV5-1 and TRBJ2-5; TRBD1 aligns across 8 bases. Unmatched junction bases numbered 1, after V lost 1 base and J lost 5 bases. The germline gives CDR1 SGHRS, CDR2 YFSETQ. CDR3 length equals 13 residues.

The V call is TRBV4-1, the J call TRBJ2-2, with D perhaps matching TRBD1 (5 bases). The CDR3 has 16 amino acids. The germline V gene has CDR1 MGHRA and CDR2 YSYEKL. V was cut by 3 bases and J by 0 bases, with 11 bases left in between. Written as DNA, the CDR3 is TGCGCCAGCAGCCAGCAGGGCTTTCCGAACACCGGGGAGCTGTTTTTT. Residues: CASSQQGFPNTGELFF.

The genes are TRBV18 and TRBJ2-1; no reliable D call. From germline, CDR1 is KGHSH and CDR2 LQKENI. This CDR3 comprises 15 residues. The V and J ends lost 1 base and 0 bases respectively, with 7 bases between them. In DNA form, the CDR3 reads TGTGCCAGCTCACCACAGCAAAGCTCCTACAATGAGCAGTTCTTC. It encodes CASSPQQSSYNEQFF.

The gene calls are TRBV6-1 and TRBJ1-5; 11 bases align to TRBD1. The CDR3 is 14 amino acids. With 6 bases clipped from V and 5 bases from J, the junction kept 3 bases outside the gene matches. Germline V gene lookup returns CDR1 MNHNS and CDR2 SASEGT. The CDR3 coding sequence is TGTGCCAGCAGCTGGACAGGGGGCGATCAGCCCCAGCATTTT. This translates into CASSWTGGDQPQHF.

V and J are TRBV18 and TRBJ2-1, with TRBD2 as a possible D gene (6 bases). Germline CDR1 and CDR2: KGHSH and LQKENI. V lost 2 bases and J lost 10, with 15 bases in between. CDR3 size: 14 residues. CDR3: CASSPGTPGGEQFF. The CDR3 coding sequence is TGTGCCAGCTCACCAGGGACTCCCGGAGGCGAGCAGTTCTTC.

This clone was recorded a few times. This chain joins TRBV6-6 and TRBJ2-2; D gene ambiguous. Trimming pared 2 bases from V and 0 bases from J, leaving 7 bases between. From germline, CDR1 is MNHNY and CDR2 SVGAGI (reference sequence). This CDR3 is built from 15 residues. The CDR3 nucleotides read TGTGCCAGCAGTTACCGTTTAGCGAACACCGGGGAGCTGTTTTTT. Amino acid sequence: CASSYRLANTGELFF.

The chain combines TRBV9 with TRBJ1-2, with TRBD1 as a possible D gene (5 bases). Per germline, CDR1 SGDLS and CDR2 YYNGEE. The germline V and J ends were trimmed by 6 bases and 0 bases, with 12 bases remaining between them. CDR3 length: 14 amino acids. CDR3 loop: CASTLTGTNYGYTF. CDR3 in DNA: TGTGCCAGCACCCTAACAGGAACTAACTATGGCTACACCTTC.

This clone was observed once. Distinct nucleotide sequences in the sample also encode this CDR3. This chain joins TRBV6-5 and TRBJ1-3, with no clear D. The V end was cut by 7 bases, the J end by 0 bases, with 7 bases between. From germline, CDR1 is MNHEY and CDR2 SVGAGI. The CDR3 extends over 13 amino acids. CDR3 region: CASIGSSGNTIYF. The CDR3 DNA reads TGTGCCAGCATTGGTAGCTCTGGAAACACCATATATTTT.

This clone was seen a few times. V and J are TRBV6-5 and TRBJ1-1; D is possibly TRBD1 (6 bases). V gave up 6 bases and J gave up 2 bases, with 16 bases separating them. The CDR3 runs to 15 residues. The germline V gene encodes CDR1 MNHEY and CDR2 SVGAGI. CDR3: CASRYRETYNTEAFF. The CDR3 nucleotides are TGTGCCAGCAGATACAGGGAGACCTATAACACTGAAGCTTTCTTT.

The rearrangement uses TRBV5-1 and TRBJ1-1; 9 positions agree with TRBD1. V dropped 4 bases and J dropped 3; count of bases not matched to a gene: 10. Germline CDR1 and CDR2: SGHRS and YFSETQ. This CDR3 region has 16 residues. The CDR3 reads CASSPGQGRFDTEAFF. The DNA of the CDR3 is TGCGCCAGCAGCCCAGGACAGGGGAGGTTTGACACTGAAGCTTTCTTT.

This chain links TRBV6-4 with TRBJ1-1; D unresolved. Germline assignment: CDR1 MRHNA and CDR2 SNTAGT. The CDR3 loop spans 11 amino acids. V was trimmed by 10 bases and J by 11 bases, leaving 17 bases between them. The DNA of the CDR3 is TGTGCCAACCAAACGGGGTTTAAGGCTTTCTTT. Encoded protein: CANQTGFKAFF.

The chain has TRBV19 and TRBJ2-5; D may be TRBD2 (5 bases). V gave up 5 bases and J gave up 2 bases, with 18 bases separating them. Germline V lookup: CDR1 LNHDA, CDR2 SQIVND (reference sequence). The CDR3 totals 16 residues. CDR3 DNA: TGTGCCAGTAGTCCGGCAATGGACTTGGGGCAAGAGACCCAGTACTTC. Translating it yields CASSPAMDLGQETQYF.

The sample holds a few counts of this clone. The CDR3 nucleotides are TGTGCCTGGAGTCAGGCCTACGAGCAGTACTTC. Its translation: CAWSQAYEQYF. V usage is TRBV30 and J usage is TRBJ2-7; D is uncertain. The V gene lost 2 bases and the J gene lost 2 bases, with 4 bases spanning the gap. The CDR3 is 11 amino acids. The germline V gene encodes CDR1 GTSNPN and CDR2 SVGIG (reference sequence). The full variable domain, rest sourced from reference TRBV30 and TRBJ2-7, is SQTIHQWPATLVQPVGSPLSLECTVEGTSNPNLYWYRQAAGRGLQLLFYSVGIGQISSEVPQNLSASRPQDRQFILSSKKLLLSDSGFYLCAWSQAYEQYFGPGTRLTVT.

The CDR3 loop is CASSPTGYSTEAFF. DNA for the CDR3: TGTGCCAGCAGTCCGACAGGGTACAGCACTGAAGCTTTCTTT. J is TRBJ1-1 and V is TRBV7-2; 7 bases fit TRBD1. There are 14 residues in the CDR3. Germline lookup yields CDR1 SGHTA and CDR2 FQGNSA. Trimming cost V 6 bases and J 4 bases; bases outside gene matches: 8.

A few counts support this clone. The V call is TRBV6-6, the J call TRBJ2-2, with D perhaps TRBD1 (6 bases). The CDR3 is 14 residues long. V was pared by 6 bases and J by 4 bases, with 12 bases between. In germline, CDR1 is MNHNY, CDR2 SVGAGI (reference sequence). CDR3: CASSPGHTTGELFF. CDR3 nucleotides: TGTGCCAGCAGCCCGGGACACACCACCGGGGAGCTGTTTTTT.

The chain is built from TRBV2 and TRBJ2-7; unclear D gene. From germline, CDR1 is SNHLY and CDR2 FYNNEI. This CDR3 comprises 16 residues. V shed 2 bases and J shed 1 base, with 15 bases lying between them. The CDR3 DNA is TGTGCCAGCAGTGAAAGGTTTCAACTACCATCCTACGAGCAGTACTTC. Amino acid sequence: CASSERFQLPSYEQYF.

CDR3 sequence: CASNSYRGSNTGELFF. The DNA of the CDR3 is TGTGCCAGCAACTCGTACAGGGGCTCCAACACCGGGGAGCTGTTTTTT. The V gene is TRBV9, the J gene TRBJ2-2; TRBD1 matches 7 bases. The CDR3 has 16 residues. From germline, CDR1 is SGDLS and CDR2 YYNGEE. The J segment lost 2 bases and the V segment lost 6 bases, leaving 10 bases of the junction unmatched.

This clone has a single count. V and J are TRBV5-1 and TRBJ1-4, with D possibly matching TRBD1 (6 bases). Germline V gene data show CDR1 as SGHRS and CDR2 as YFSETQ. V gave up 4 bases and J gave up 2 bases, with 9 bases separating them. The CDR3 loop spans 14 amino acids. Written as DNA, the CDR3 is TGCGCCAGCAGCAAGGACAGTACTAATGAAAAACTGTTTTTT. Protein: CASSKDSTNEKLFF.

The J gene is TRBJ2-1, the V gene TRBV5-8, with 8 bases matching TRBD1. The CDR3 has 15 residues. Losses at the gene ends were 6 bases for V and 0 bases for J; bases not matched to a gene: 5. In germline, CDR1 is SGHTS, CDR2 YDEGEE. CDR3 nucleotide sequence: TGTGCCAGCATCCGGGACAGGAGCTCCTACAATGAGCAGTTCTTC. Translating gives CASIRDRSSYNEQFF.

The J gene is TRBJ2-5, the V gene TRBV15; 15 bases are a match to TRBD2. The CDR3 is 15 residues long. After removal of 6 bases from V and 5 bases from J, the junction contained 4 bases not matched to a gene. Per the germline V gene, CDR1 is LNHNV and CDR2 is YYDKDF (reference sequence). CDR3 nucleotide sequence: TGTGCCACCAGTGGGACTAGCGGGAGGCCTGAGACCCAGTACTTC. Protein sequence: CATSGTSGRPETQYF. The variable domain in full, with the rest retrieved from reference TRBV15 and TRBJ2-5, is DAMVIQNPRYQVTQFGKPVTLSCSQTLNHNVMYWYQQKSSQAPKLLFHYYDKDFNNEADTPDNFQSRRPNTSFCFLDIRSPGLGDTAMYLCATSGTSGRPETQYFGPGTRLLVL.

The rearrangement joins TRBV6-4 to TRBJ2-1, with D perhaps TRBD1 (8 bases). V lost 6 bases and J lost 2, with 17 bases in between. The CDR3 length is 16 residues. Looked up from germline, CDR1 is MRHNA and CDR2 is SNTAGT. CDR3 nucleotide sequence: TGTGCCAGCAGCGTACAGGGGGAGGGTACCTACAATGAGCAGTTCTTC. It codes for CASSVQGEGTYNEQFF.

This clone was observed once. CDR3 nucleotide sequence: TGTGCCAGCAGCACCCGACAGGGAGGAAACACCGGGGAGCTGTTTTTT. It encodes CASSTRQGGNTGELFF. The chain carries TRBV11-2 and TRBJ2-2, with D perhaps TRBD1 (7 bases). From germline, CDR1 is SGHAT and CDR2 FQNNGV. The germline V and J ends were trimmed by 5 bases and 2 bases, with 15 bases remaining between them. The CDR3 is 16 residues long.

This chain uses TRBV30 with TRBJ2-3, with 8 bases lining up with TRBD2. This CDR3 contains 17 residues. Germline V gives CDR1 GTSNPN, CDR2 SVGIG (reference sequence). After removal of 3 bases from V and 5 bases from J, the junction contained 16 bases not matched to a gene. The CDR3 DNA reads as TGTGCCTGGAGCCGTAGCGGGGTAGCGCTTCTGGGAGATACGCAGTATTTT. This gives the protein CAWSRSGVALLGDTQYF.